The clone carrying this T cell receptor beta chain was counted at least ten times. This sample is part of a study of early T cells in non-severe SARS-CoV-2 infection. TCRdb independently ran MiXCR on the 5' RACE reads; one entry per CDR3 protein. The repertoire holds about 68,000 distinct CDR3 sequences, with around 9.9% as singletons. Germline V gene lookup returns CDR1 LNHDA and CDR2 SQIVND (reference sequence). Trimming removed 4 bases from V and 3 bases from J, with 12 bases in between. CDR3 size: 15 residues. The chain carries TRBV19 and TRBJ2-2, with D possibly being TRBD2 (6 bases). Specimen: whole blood. The origin of this receptor is an adult who was a healthcare worker with PCR-confirmed SARS-CoV-2 infection or an uninfected control (not recorded which). The CDR3 here is CASSTERVHTGELFF. The CDR3, as DNA: TGTGCCAGTAGTACGGAGCGGGTGCACACCGGGGAGCTGTTTTTT.